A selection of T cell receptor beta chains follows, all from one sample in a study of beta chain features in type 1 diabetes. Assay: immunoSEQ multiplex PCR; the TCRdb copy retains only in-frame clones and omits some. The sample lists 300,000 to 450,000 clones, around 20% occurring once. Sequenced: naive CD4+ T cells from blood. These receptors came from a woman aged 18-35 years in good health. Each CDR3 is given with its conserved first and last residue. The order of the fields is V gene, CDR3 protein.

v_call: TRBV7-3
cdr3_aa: CASSLEGNTEAFF

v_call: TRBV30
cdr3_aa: CAWSLSGSSIAAKNIQYF

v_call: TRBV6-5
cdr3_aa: CASSYRTGGTDTQYF

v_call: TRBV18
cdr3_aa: CASSPGQWENTEAFF

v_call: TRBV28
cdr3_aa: CASSYGTGINTQYF

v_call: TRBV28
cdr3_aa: CASSPPERGYTF

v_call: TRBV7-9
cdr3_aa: CASSFGGGTEAFF

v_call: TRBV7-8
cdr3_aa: CASSLALWSRPNTEAFF

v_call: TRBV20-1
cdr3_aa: CSARRAAEAFF

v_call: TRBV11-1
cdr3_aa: CASSQDWTTYEQYF

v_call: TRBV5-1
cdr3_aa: CASSLDGDTDTQYF

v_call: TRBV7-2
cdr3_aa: CASSLNSGASTDTQYF

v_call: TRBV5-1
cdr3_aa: CASSLTGGAREKLFF

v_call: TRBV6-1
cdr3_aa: CASSVSGASYNEQFF